The clone carrying this T cell receptor beta chain was picked up a small number of times. This sample stems from a study of blood T cells in healthy people across ages. Germline lookup yields CDR1 MGHRA and CDR2 YSYEKL. The CDR3 covers 15 residues. Between the trimmed V and J ends, which lost 1 base and 0 bases, there was a span of 8 bases. Through a sample-barcoded 5' primer and a J-beta primer mix, a second PCR was run for 7 to 11 cycles. A template-switch adaptor with 12 random nucleotides tagged each cDNA molecule. From the 5' RACE reads, TCRdb called clonotypes with MiXCR, one entry per CDR3 protein. This sample has around 2 million distinct CDR3 sequences; 30% to 40% occur once, and the top ten carry approximately 22%.

Sequencing used blood. This clonotype was sampled from a human donor in good health. The chain is built from TRBV4-1 and TRBJ2-3; D ambiguous. The CDR3 nucleotides are TGCGCCAGCAGCCAAGTAGGCGATAGCACAGATACGCAGTATTTT. Amino acids: CASSQVGDSTDTQYF.